One sample yielded the 20 T cell receptor beta chains listed below, sequenced in a study of T-cell reconstitution after alpha-beta-depleted transplantation in children. Unique molecular identifiers were built into the TCRbeta library. From the PCR reads, TCRdb called clonotypes with MiXCR, one entry per CDR3 protein. The sample has around 100,000 distinct CDR3 sequences; around 10% are singletons. Sample: PBMCs, taken before TCRalphabeta/CD19-depleted stem cell transplant. The receptors derive from a boy aged 2 to 9 with acute lymphoblastic leukemia, due to receive a stem cell transplant.

This clonotype was seen ten or more times. The V gene is TRBV12-3 or TRBV12-4, the J gene TRBJ2-1; the D is unclear. The CDR3 consists of 13 residues. Deletions cut 2 bases from V and 8 bases from J, with 10 bases between. The CDR3 reads CASSLRWADEQFF. The CDR3 nucleotides are TGTGCCAGCAGTTTAAGGTGGGCTGATGAGCAGTTCTTC.

The chain uses TRBV25-1 and TRBJ2-1; 10 bases map to TRBD2. The CDR3 loop spans 19 amino acids. Trimming at V came to 2 bases and at J to 4 bases, leaving 14 bases not matched to a gene. Germline values: CDR1 MGHDK, CDR2 SYGVNS. As DNA, the CDR3 is TGTGCCAGCAGTGAAGGAAGGGCCCCAGGGACTAGCGTGTACAATGAGCAGTTCTTC. Its translation is CASSEGRAPGTSVYNEQFF.

This clonotype was detected many times. The CDR3 region has the DNA TGTGCCAGCAGTGAGGGGACCCCGAACATTCAGTACTTC. Its translation is CASSEGTPNIQYF. This chain uses TRBV6-1 with TRBJ2-4; D may correspond to TRBD1 or TRBD2 (5 bases each). The V and J ends lost 3 bases and 7 bases respectively, with 10 bases between them. Germline CDR1 reads MNHNS; CDR2 reads SASEGT. The CDR3 consists of 13 residues.

This clonotype was counted only a few times. The chain is built from TRBV18 and TRBJ1-5, with no clear D. Germline assignment: CDR1 KGHSH and CDR2 LQKENI. Trimming shortened V by 4 bases and J by 2 bases, and 9 bases separated the two germline ends. CDR3 length: 14 residues. The CDR3: CASSRGRGNQPQHF. The CDR3 DNA reads as TGTGCCAGCTCACGGGGAAGAGGCAATCAGCCCCAGCATTTT.

At least ten counts were recorded for this clonotype. V gene TRBV7-6 combines with J gene TRBJ2-1, with 7 positions matching TRBD2. The CDR3 runs to 13 residues. V shed 2 bases, J shed 6 bases, and the junction held 1 base outside the gene matches. Germline loops: CDR1 SGHVS, CDR2 FNYEAQ. In DNA, the CDR3 is TGTGCCAGCAGCTTAAGGGAGGGCAATGAGCAGTTCTTC. Protein: CASSLREGNEQFF.

The sample holds many counts of this clonotype. The chain joins TRBV12-3 or TRBV12-4 to TRBJ1-3; D not certain. This CDR3 has 12 residues. The V end was cut by 5 bases, the J end by 2 bases, with 4 bases between. Written as DNA, the CDR3 is TGTGCCAGCAGTCCCGCTGGAAACACCATATATTTT. This gives the protein CASSPAGNTIYF.

This clonotype was seen only a few times. V usage is TRBV5-1 and J usage is TRBJ1-3; D is uncertain. The CDR3 spans 16 residues. From germline, CDR1 is SGHRS and CDR2 YFSETQ. V was shortened by 0 bases and J by 0 bases, with 10 bases between the two germline ends. The CDR3 reads CASSLGQRGSGNTIYF. The CDR3 DNA sequence: TGCGCCAGCAGCTTGGGTCAACGAGGCTCTGGAAACACCATATATTTT.

This clonotype has more than one count but fewer than ten. The chain combines TRBV2 with TRBJ2-4; D may match TRBD1 or TRBD2 (5 bases each). The CDR3 is 15 amino acids. V lost 2 bases and J lost 3, with 11 bases in between. CDR1 and CDR2 from the germline V gene are SNHLY and FYNNEI. CDR3 DNA sequence: TGTGCCAGCAGTGAACCGGGGACCCTCAAAAACATTCAGTACTTC. Amino acid sequence: CASSEPGTLKNIQYF.

This sequence joins TRBV6-5 and TRBJ2-3, with D unresolved. Germline V gene sequence: CDR1 MNHEY, CDR2 SVGAGI. Between the trimmed V and J ends, which lost 2 bases and 2 bases, there was a span of 8 bases. The CDR3 length is 14 residues. This CDR3 is CASSYLPHTDTQYF. The CDR3 nucleotides read TGTGCCAGCAGTTACCTTCCCCACACAGATACGCAGTATTTT.

This clonotype was observed at least ten times. The chain carries TRBV3-1 and TRBJ2-1; 9 nucleotides match TRBD2. V lost 0 bases, J lost 6 bases, and 9 bases stayed unmatched. The CDR3 loop spans 17 amino acids. The V gene's germline CDR1 is LGHDT and CDR2 YNNKEL (reference sequence). CDR3 sequence reads: CASSQESGLAVINEQFF. The CDR3 bases are TGTGCCAGCAGCCAAGAATCGGGACTAGCTGTCATCAATGAGCAGTTCTTC.

The table lists this clonotype with many counts. The chain employs TRBV7-9 and TRBJ2-3; possibly TRBD2 for D (6 bases). Trimming left V 4 bases short and J 5 bases short, with 19 bases between. The CDR3 has 16 residues. Looked up from germline, CDR1 is SEHNR and CDR2 is FQNEAQ (reference sequence). DNA of the CDR3: TGTGCCAGCAGCTCCACGAGCGGGCCACGGGTAGATACGCAGTATTTT. It translates to CASSSTSGPRVDTQYF.

This clonotype was counted a few times. This chain links TRBV20-1 with TRBJ2-7, with D uncertain. Trimming left V 3 bases short and J 0 bases short, with 12 bases between. The germline V gene encodes CDR1 DFQATT and CDR2 SNEGSKA (reference sequence). This CDR3 is built from 14 residues. CDR3 loop: CSASLLGTSYEQYF. The CDR3 region has the DNA TGCAGTGCTAGTCTGCTCGGCACCTCCTACGAGCAGTACTTC.

This clonotype was seen many times. The rearrangement joins TRBV7-9 to TRBJ1-3; 8 bases agree with TRBD1. V gave up 5 bases and J gave up 0 bases; unmatched junction bases: 9. Germline CDR1 is SEHNR and CDR2 is FQNEAQ (reference sequence). The CDR3 has 17 amino acids. CDR3 loop: CASSPRGLTSSGNTIYF. The CDR3 nucleotides read TGTGCCAGCAGCCCCAGGGGGCTCACCAGCTCTGGAAACACCATATATTTT.

This clonotype showed up just a few times. V usage is TRBV7-3 and J usage is TRBJ2-7; D is ambiguous. Germline V gene lookup returns CDR1 SGHTA and CDR2 FQGTGA. CDR3 length: 13 residues. V was clipped by 5 bases and J by 10 bases, with 18 bases between them. The CDR3 DNA reads TGTGCCAGCAGCGGAGAGAGGTCCGGAACCCAGTACTTC. It codes for CASSGERSGTQYF.

This clonotype was seen at least ten times. This chain links TRBV12-3 or TRBV12-4 with TRBJ2-2; D is unresolved. The CDR3 has 14 amino acids. Trimming removed 3 bases at V and 3 bases at J, with 8 bases between. The CDR3 reads CASSFLPDTGELFF. The CDR3 bases are TGTGCCAGCAGTTTCCTCCCGGACACCGGGGAGCTGTTTTTT.

The V call is TRBV20-1, the J call TRBJ2-5; the D gene is possibly TRBD1 (5 bases). V lost 4 bases and J lost 0, with 12 bases in between. CDR3 length: 14 amino acids. Germline V gene lookup returns CDR1 DFQATT and CDR2 SNEGSKA (reference sequence). The CDR3 spells CSAKKGAYQETQYF. DNA for the CDR3: TGCAGTGCTAAGAAAGGGGCGTACCAAGAGACCCAGTACTTC.

This clonotype was counted many times. The chain is built from TRBV20-1 and TRBJ2-1, with 10 bases lining up with TRBD2. The CDR3 has 16 amino acids. The ends lost 5 bases at V and 4 bases at J; junction bases unmatched: 11. Per germline, CDR1 DFQATT and CDR2 SNEGSKA (reference sequence). CDR3 nucleotide sequence: TGCAGTGCTCCCCGAGCGGGAGGGAGGATATACAATGAGCAGTTCTTC. It yields the protein CSAPRAGGRIYNEQFF.

This clonotype was recorded a few times. This chain uses TRBV7-8 with TRBJ2-5, with 7 nucleotides matching TRBD1. This CDR3 is 16 amino acids long. Per germline, CDR1 SGHVS and CDR2 FQNEAQ. Trimming at V came to 2 bases and at J to 2 bases, leaving 8 bases not matched to a gene. The DNA of the CDR3 is TGTGCCAGCAGCTTAACTGCCCGGGACAGACAAGAGACCCAGTACTTC. Translating it yields CASSLTARDRQETQYF.

The sample holds a few counts of this clonotype. The V gene is TRBV6-5, the J gene TRBJ1-1; perhaps TRBD1 as D (5 bases). Trimming shortened V by 8 bases and J by 4 bases, and 14 bases separated the two germline ends. Germline lookup yields CDR1 MNHEY and CDR2 SVGAGI. This CDR3 is built from 13 residues. The DNA for the CDR3 is TGTGCCAGCGGAGGGGCCGAGGTCACTGAAGCTTTCTTT. It translates to CASGGAEVTEAFF.

This clonotype showed up many times. The V call is TRBV7-6, the J call TRBJ2-5; no clear D. Trimming stripped 4 bases from V and 0 bases from J, with 12 bases between. This CDR3 has 15 residues. CDR1 and CDR2 (germline): SGHVS, FNYEAQ. CDR3 bases: TGTGCCAGCAGCTCAAACGCTTTGTACCAAGAGACCCAGTACTTC. It encodes CASSSNALYQETQYF.